This T cell receptor (beta chain) is drawn from a study of regulatory T cells in long-lasting Graves disease (dated by TCRdb to about 2021). With respect to the entire study: To count as having persistent Graves' disease, a patient had to have received antithyroid drug treatment for over 5 years with TSH receptor autoantibodies remaining persistently positive. Persistent Graves' disease patients were compared with newly diagnosed Graves' disease patients by peripheral blood TCR sequencing and RNA sequencing. The study took place in China and was registered as a clinical trial. A total of roughly 35 samples underwent TCR sequencing: about 13 from persistent and around 20 from newly diagnosed Graves' disease patients. Antithyroid drugs had been taken for 8.5 to 13 years on average by persistent Graves' disease patients in the clinical cohort. General conclusions and limits of the study: Persistent patients shared more public clonotypes among themselves (2,741) than newly diagnosed patients did (over 900). The authors noted that the small sample size was a limitation that may lower accuracy. Persistent Graves' disease patients showed lower TCR Shannon entropy and fewer highly expanded clones than newly diagnosed patients, suggesting clonal expansion. Because the primary lesion, thyroid tissue, could not be accessed, the study looked at peripheral blood alone. Sequencing and analysis were restricted to the TCR beta chain. Preferential use of TRBV28, TRBJ1-2 and TRBJ2-5 was observed in persistent disease, whereas TRBV20-1 and TRBJ2-1 were favored in newly diagnosed disease.

Library generation was performed with multiplex PCR. Sequenced using an Illumina HiSeq 4000. To build TCR beta libraries, CDR3 regions were amplified by Arm-PCR using iRepertoire HTBI primers. PCR products were gel purified before sequencing. For the original study's pipeline: Gene usage analysis of CDR3 amino acid clonotypes used the approximately 62 TRBV and some 15 TRBJ segments found across samples. COPE and FqMerger were used to merge filtered high-quality paired reads into contigs. BLAST was used to align contigs to IMGT TRBV, TRBD and TRBJ reference genes, and CDR3 was defined according to IMGT. Highly expanded clones were defined as clonotypes with a frequency above 0.1%. Repertoire diversity was measured by Shannon entropy, and V-J evenness by the Gini coefficient. A clonotype found in more than one individual was treated as public. TCRdb applied fastp at Q25 and MiXCR to the public reads, then kept only in-frame beta chains. Each CDR3 protein appears once, grouped with its most common genes and DNA. The V and J calls here are based on TCRdb, not the publication. The sample records under 450,000 distinct CDR3 sequences, 23% of which are singletons. The ten largest clones capture approximately 26% of the sample.

This sample's time point label indicates: persistent/refractory GD, antithyroid drugs over 5 years with positive TRAb. RNA was extracted from PBMCs in TRIzol for both TCR sequencing and RNA sequencing. The diagnosis of Graves' disease followed American Thyroid Association guidelines. Patients were recruited from an endocrinology department in Xi'an, China. From each patient, around 8.3 milliliters of peripheral blood was collected into an EDTA anticoagulant tube. PBMCs were isolated by Ficoll Paque Plus density gradient separation without further T cell sorting. RNA quality was checked with an Agilent 2100 Bioanalyzer and agarose gel, and concentration with a NanoDrop 2000. A word on this clonotype: Its antigen is unknown. Per-base qualities were not stored, and no clone one base away is much larger.

The V and J ends are trimmed by 4 bases and 15 bases, leaving 17 bases between them. Looking up the germline V gene yields CDR1 SGHRS and CDR2 YFSETQ. The CDR3 starts with the cysteine, ends with the phenylalanine, and has 13 residues. The CDR3 DNA has 39 bases and is translated from base 1. This TCR was sampled from a female donor with Graves disease. This sequence uses TRBV5-1 and TRBJ1-6; TRBD1 could be the D gene, as 5 bases match. Sequencing was performed on peripheral blood mononuclear cells (PBMCs), taken when the disease was refractory, from a patient treated with antithyroid drugs. The CDR3 is CASSPGGSWRLHF. Read as DNA, the sequence is TGCGCCAGCAGCCCCGGGGGGTCCTGGCGCCTCCACTTT.